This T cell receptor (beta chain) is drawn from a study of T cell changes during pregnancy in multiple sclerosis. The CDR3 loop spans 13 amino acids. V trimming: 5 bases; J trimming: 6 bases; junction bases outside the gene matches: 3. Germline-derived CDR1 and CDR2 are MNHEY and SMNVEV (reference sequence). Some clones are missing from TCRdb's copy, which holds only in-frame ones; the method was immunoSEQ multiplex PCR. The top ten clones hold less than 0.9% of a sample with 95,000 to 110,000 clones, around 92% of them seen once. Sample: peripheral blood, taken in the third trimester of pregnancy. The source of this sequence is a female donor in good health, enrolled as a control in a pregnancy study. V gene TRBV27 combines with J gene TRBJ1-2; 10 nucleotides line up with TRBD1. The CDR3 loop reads CASSTGTGDGYTF. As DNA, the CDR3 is TGTGCCAGCAGTACCGGGACAGGGGATGGCTACACCTTC.